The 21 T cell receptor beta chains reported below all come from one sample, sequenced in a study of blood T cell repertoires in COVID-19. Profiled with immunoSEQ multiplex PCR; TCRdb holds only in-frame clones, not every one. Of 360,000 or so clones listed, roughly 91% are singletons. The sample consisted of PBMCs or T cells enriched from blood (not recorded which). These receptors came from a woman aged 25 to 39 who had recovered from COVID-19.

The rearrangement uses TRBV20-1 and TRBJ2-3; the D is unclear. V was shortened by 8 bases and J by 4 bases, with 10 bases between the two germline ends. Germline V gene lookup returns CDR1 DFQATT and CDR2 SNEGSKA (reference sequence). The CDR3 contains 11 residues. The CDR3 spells CSPWAPDTQYF. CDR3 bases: TGCAGTCCTTGGGCCCCAGATACGCAGTATTTT.

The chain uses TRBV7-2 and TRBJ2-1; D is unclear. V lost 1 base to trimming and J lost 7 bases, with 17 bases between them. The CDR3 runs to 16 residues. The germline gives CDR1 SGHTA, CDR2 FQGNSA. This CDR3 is CASSLGGAGSFNEQFF. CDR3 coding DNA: TGTGCCAGCAGCTTAGGTGGAGCCGGGTCGTTTAATGAGCAGTTCTTC.

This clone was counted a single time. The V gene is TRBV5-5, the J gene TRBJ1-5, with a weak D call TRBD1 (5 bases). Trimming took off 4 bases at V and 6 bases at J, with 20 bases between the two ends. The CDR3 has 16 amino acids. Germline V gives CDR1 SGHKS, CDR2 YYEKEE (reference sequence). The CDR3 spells CASSPGGGGSAQPQHF. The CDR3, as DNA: TGTGCCAGCAGCCCCGGTGGCGGGGGGTCGGCTCAGCCCCAGCATTTT.

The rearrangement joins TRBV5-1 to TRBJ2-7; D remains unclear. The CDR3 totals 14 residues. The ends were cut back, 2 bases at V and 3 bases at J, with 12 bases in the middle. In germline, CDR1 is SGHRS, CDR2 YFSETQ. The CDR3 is CASSFIGLYYEQYF. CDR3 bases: TGCGCCAGCAGCTTCATTGGTCTATACTACGAGCAGTACTTC.

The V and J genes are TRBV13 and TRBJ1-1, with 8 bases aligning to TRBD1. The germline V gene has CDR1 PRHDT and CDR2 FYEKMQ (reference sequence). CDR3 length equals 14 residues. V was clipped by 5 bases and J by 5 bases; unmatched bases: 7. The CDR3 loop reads CASSGPDRATEAFF. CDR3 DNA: TGTGCCAGCAGCGGCCCGGACAGGGCAACTGAAGCTTTCTTT. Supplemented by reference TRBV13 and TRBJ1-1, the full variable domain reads AAGVIQSPRHLIKEKRETATLKCYPIPRHDTVYWYQQGPGQDPQFLISFYEKMQSDKGSIPDRFSAQQFSDYHSELNMSSLELGDSALYFCASSGPDRATEAFFGQGTRLTVV.

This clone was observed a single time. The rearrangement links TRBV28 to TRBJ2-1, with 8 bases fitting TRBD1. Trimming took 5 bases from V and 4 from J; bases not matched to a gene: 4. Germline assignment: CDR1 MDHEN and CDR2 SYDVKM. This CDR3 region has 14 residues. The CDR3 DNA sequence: TGTGCCAGCAGTCCAGGGACAGGTTACAATGAGCAGTTCTTC. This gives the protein CASSPGTGYNEQFF.

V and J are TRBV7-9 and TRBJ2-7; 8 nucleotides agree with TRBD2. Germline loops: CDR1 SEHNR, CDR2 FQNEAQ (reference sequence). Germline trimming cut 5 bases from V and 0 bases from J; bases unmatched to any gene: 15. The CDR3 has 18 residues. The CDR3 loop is CASSPRGSWLAGSYEQYF. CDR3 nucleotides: TGTGCCAGCAGCCCAAGGGGTAGTTGGCTAGCGGGCTCCTACGAGCAGTACTTC.

CDR3 DNA sequence: TGTGCCAGCAGTGAGGTCGGTTTTCGGGATACGCAGTATTTT. It yields the protein CASSEVGFRDTQYF. The V call is TRBV6-4, the J call TRBJ2-3; D gene unclear. Trimming shortened V by 3 bases and J by 6 bases, and 13 bases separated the two germline ends. From germline, CDR1 is MRHNA and CDR2 SNTAGT. The CDR3 loop spans 14 amino acids.

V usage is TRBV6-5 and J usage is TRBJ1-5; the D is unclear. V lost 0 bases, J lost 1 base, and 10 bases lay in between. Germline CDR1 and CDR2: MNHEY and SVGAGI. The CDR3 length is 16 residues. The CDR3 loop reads CASSYSSPGSNQPQHF. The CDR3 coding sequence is TGTGCCAGCAGTTACTCTTCGCCGGGGAGCAATCAGCCCCAGCATTTT.

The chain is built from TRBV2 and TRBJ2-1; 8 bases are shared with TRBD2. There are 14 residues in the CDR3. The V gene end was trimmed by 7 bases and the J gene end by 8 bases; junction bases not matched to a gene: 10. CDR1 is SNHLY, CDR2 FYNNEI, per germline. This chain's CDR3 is CASTGRASRYEQFF. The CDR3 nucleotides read TGTGCCAGCACCGGGAGGGCCTCGCGGTATGAGCAGTTCTTC.

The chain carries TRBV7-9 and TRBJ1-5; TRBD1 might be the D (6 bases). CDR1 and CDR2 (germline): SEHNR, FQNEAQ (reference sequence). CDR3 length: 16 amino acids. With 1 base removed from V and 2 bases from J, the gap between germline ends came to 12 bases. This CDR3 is CASSLVGGWGNQPQHF. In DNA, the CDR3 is TGTGCCAGCAGCTTAGTTGGGGGCTGGGGCAATCAGCCCCAGCATTTT.

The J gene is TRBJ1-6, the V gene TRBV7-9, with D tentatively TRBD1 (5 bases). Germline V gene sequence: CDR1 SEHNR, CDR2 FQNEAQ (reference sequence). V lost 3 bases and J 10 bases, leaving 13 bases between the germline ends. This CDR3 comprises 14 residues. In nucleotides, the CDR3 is TGTGCCAGCAGCTTCAGTCAGGGCGGCTCACCCCTCCACTTT. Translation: CASSFSQGGSPLHF.

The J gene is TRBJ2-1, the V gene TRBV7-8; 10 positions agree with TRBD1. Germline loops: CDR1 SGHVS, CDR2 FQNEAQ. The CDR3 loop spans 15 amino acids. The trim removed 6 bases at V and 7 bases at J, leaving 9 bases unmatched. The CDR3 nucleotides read TGTGCCAGCAGACCAAAGGGGACAGGGGCTAATGAGCAGTTCTTC. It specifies CASRPKGTGANEQFF.

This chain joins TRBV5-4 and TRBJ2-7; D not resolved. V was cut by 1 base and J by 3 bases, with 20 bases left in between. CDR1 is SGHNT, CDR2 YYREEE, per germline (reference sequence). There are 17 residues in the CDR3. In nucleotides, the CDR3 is TGTGCCAGCAGCTTGATGCCGAGCCGAATTTCCAACTACGAGCAGTACTTC. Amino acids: CASSLMPSRISNYEQYF.

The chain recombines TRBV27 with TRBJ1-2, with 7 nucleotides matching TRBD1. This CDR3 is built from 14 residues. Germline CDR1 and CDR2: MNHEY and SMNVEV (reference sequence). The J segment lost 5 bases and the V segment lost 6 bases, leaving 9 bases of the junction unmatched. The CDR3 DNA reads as TGTGCCAGCAGCCGGACAGGTGGGATATATGGCTACACCTTC. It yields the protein CASSRTGGIYGYTF.

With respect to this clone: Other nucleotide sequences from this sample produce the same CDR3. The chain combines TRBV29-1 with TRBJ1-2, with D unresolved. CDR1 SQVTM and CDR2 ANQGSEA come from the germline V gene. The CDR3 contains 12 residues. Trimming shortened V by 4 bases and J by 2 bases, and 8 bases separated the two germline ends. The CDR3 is CSVGGQNYGYTF. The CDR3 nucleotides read TGCAGCGTTGGTGGGCAGAACTATGGCTACACCTTC.

The CDR3 sequence: CASSYTGGMADTQYF. CDR3 coding DNA: TGCGCCAGCAGCTATACAGGGGGCATGGCAGATACGCAGTATTTT. This chain connects TRBV5-1 to TRBJ2-3; 9 bases align to TRBD1. Trimming at V came to 3 bases and at J to 4 bases, leaving 6 bases not matched to a gene. Germline V lookup: CDR1 SGHRS, CDR2 YFSETQ. The CDR3 is 15 residues long.

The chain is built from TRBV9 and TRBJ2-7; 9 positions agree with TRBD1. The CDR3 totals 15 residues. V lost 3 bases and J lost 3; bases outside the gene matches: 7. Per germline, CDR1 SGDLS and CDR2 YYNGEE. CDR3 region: CASSEGGTGIYEQYF. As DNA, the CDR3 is TGTGCCAGCAGCGAGGGTGGGACAGGGATCTACGAGCAGTACTTC. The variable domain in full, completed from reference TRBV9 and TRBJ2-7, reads DSGVTQTPKHLITATGQRVTLRCSPRSGDLSVYWYQQSLDQGLQFLIQYYNGEERAKGNILERFSAQQFPDLHSELNLSSLELGDSALYFCASSEGGTGIYEQYFGPGTRLTVT.

CDR3 DNA sequence: TGTGCCAGCAGTAACAGCTACACTGAAGCTTTCTTT. Protein product: CASSNSYTEAFF. This chain connects TRBV27 to TRBJ1-1; D call uncertain. The CDR3 length is 12 residues. Germline values: CDR1 MNHEY, CDR2 SMNVEV (reference sequence). V lost 5 bases, J lost 3 bases, and 7 bases lay in between.

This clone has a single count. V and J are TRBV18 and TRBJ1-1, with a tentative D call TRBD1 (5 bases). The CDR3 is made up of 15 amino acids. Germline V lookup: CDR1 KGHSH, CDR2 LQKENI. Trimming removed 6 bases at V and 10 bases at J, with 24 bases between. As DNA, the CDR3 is TGTGCCAGCTCCCGGGAGGTGACTACAATTAGGGGAGCTTTCTTT. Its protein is CASSREVTTIRGAFF.

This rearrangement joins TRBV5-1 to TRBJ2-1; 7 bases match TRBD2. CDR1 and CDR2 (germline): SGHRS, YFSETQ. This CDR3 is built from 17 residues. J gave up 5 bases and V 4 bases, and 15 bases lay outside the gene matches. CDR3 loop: CASSPLPSGPSDNEQFF. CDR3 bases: TGCGCCAGCAGCCCTCTTCCTAGCGGACCTTCTGACAATGAGCAGTTCTTC.